The entry that follows covers one T cell receptor (beta chain) sequence. Antigen specificity is unknown. The data are from a study of T cell responses to AZD1222 COVID-19 vaccine. Germline V CDR1 and CDR2: SNHLY, FYNNEI. CDR3 length: 19 residues. V was cut by 0 bases and J by 3 bases, with 23 bases left in between. Pooled together were second doses at about 4 or about 12 weeks. Repertoires were generated with immunoSEQ multiplex PCR, while TCRdb's copy carries only in-frame clones and drops some. The data show roughly 200,000 clones, approximately 93% seen once. Whole-study findings and limits: Clonal diversity was possibly underestimated, and the donors were mostly white British, with more females. Regions left unmutated in variants are reportedly the target of nearly half of spike-specific TCRs. Breadth and depth of Spike-specific TCRs rose after two AZD1222 doses.

Sequenced here: peripheral blood, sampled 28 days after the second AZD1222 dose. This sequence joins TRBV2 and TRBJ1-2; possibly TRBD1 for D (6 bases). This clonotype was obtained from an adult who received the AZD1222 COVID-19 vaccine. DNA for the CDR3: TGTGCCAGCAGTGAAGCGAGGGAAGCGCAGGGGAAGGTATACTATGGCTACACCTTC. This translates into CASSEAREAQGKVYYGYTF.